Included here is one T cell receptor (beta chain) sequence, with context. No antigen is known for it. No much larger clonotype is one base removed from it; base qualities were not supplied. These data belong to a study of T cell clones after liver transplantation (dated by TCRdb to between 2019 and 2020). Broadly, across the study: The samples were obtained from ITN030ST, a randomized trial that attempted immunosuppression withdrawal within 2 years after liver transplantation. Donor-reactive T cell clones were identified using TCRbeta sequencing after a pre-transplant mixed lymphocyte reaction and were then followed in post-transplant blood. As an antigen-independent comparator for the donor-reactive sequences, third party-reactive TCRbeta sequences from pre-transplant MLRs were identified as well. Three of the eight recipients were HCV-positive; the others were transplanted for non-autoimmune, non-viral indications. No induction therapy was given to the subjects, and standard immunosuppression was administered until randomization at 12-24 months post-transplant. Tolerance meant complete immunosuppression withdrawal for at least one year without liver enzymes rising beyond twice the upper limit of normal. Blood samples were collected pre-transplant, pre-randomization before withdrawal, and post-randomization after either full withdrawal or failed withdrawal. The studied cohort comprised 8 liver transplant recipients, 3 classified as tolerant and 5 as non-tolerant.

Thawed unstimulated PBMCs were stained for CD3, CD4 and CD8 and FACS-sorted into CD3+CD4+ and CD3+CD8+ populations. All 8 studied subjects were randomized to withdrawal of immunosuppression. The Qiagen DNeasy Blood and Tissue Kit was used to isolate genomic DNA. The full study reports these points: When repertoire turnover was taken into account, detection of donor-reactive sequences was significantly reduced in 7 of 8 subjects for CD4 and in 8 of 8 subjects for CD8. In two subjects, low numbers of available donor cells limited the measurable donor-reactive repertoire. Because of small, heterogeneous patient numbers and non-standardized post-transplant time points, the conclusions were only preliminary. Donor-reactive sequences decreased more than third party-reactive sequences, which suggests partial antigen-specific deletion that was not related to withdrawal success. A significant post-transplant decrease in circulating donor-reactive CD4 TCRbeta sequences was observed in most of the 8 subjects, irrespective of tolerance or HCV status. Since no allograft tissue specimens were available, donor-reactive T cells may have migrated into the graft instead of being deleted.

Frozen genomic DNA underwent high-throughput TCRbeta CDR3 sequencing by immunoSEQ, including PCR amplification, mapping, bias correction and internal controls. In the original analysis: Productive rearrangements were retained, and unique TCRbeta sequences were defined by the CDR3 nucleotide sequence together with the V and J gene. For classification of a sequence as donor-reactive, at least 5-fold expansion in CFSE-low cells relative to unstimulated pre-transplant cells and a frequency of at least 0.01% were required. To ensure at least 90% detection power, minimum frequency thresholds were set for each subject based on that subject's lowest-template unstimulated sample. Jensen-Shannon divergence between the top 1000 TCRbeta sequences post-transplant and pre-transplant was used to measure repertoire turnover. Changes in detection of donor-reactive sequences were assessed with two-sided Fisher's exact tests. This is the immuneACCESS table as TCRdb keeps it, with only in-frame sequences that have V and J called. A part of the clones is gone; compared with another copy, unresolved V genes explain less than half, and the rest is unexplained. The D gene and trimming were derived from the DNA, and the V and J assignments and clone size from that table. The sample has about 51,000 clones on record, about 86% of them singletons. Jointly, the top ten make up approximately 15% of the sample.

The germline V gene (reference sequence) provides CDR1 MNHEY and CDR2 SMNVEV. Trimming removed 0 bases from V and 5 bases from J, leaving 14 bases between the germline ends. From the cysteine up to the phenylalanine, the CDR3 has a length of 15 residues. Only the CDR3 region is kept as DNA, spanning 45 bases read in frame from base 1. Recombination connected TRBV27 to TRBJ2-7; the D gene is not confidently resolved. Sample: CD8+ T cells from blood, taken 12 months after liver transplant. This TCR derives from a human patient who received a liver transplant. Following a transplant, a fraction of the T cells may be traceable to the graft donor. The nucleotide sequence is TGTGCCAGCAGTTTATCGGCGAAGGCAGTCGACGAGCAGTACTTC. Translated, it gives CASSLSAKAVDEQYF.